This paragraph reports one T cell receptor (beta chain). The antigen it recognizes is unknown. Base qualities are missing; no much larger clone stands one base away. Using the deep immunoSEQ assay, TCR CDR3 regions were amplified from genomic DNA by multiplex PCR. For each cell subset, the extracted genomic DNA was distributed evenly across all wells of several immunoSEQ 96-well plates, and each plate served as one replicate. For sorted subsets, approximately 210 ng of genomic DNA, equivalent to 25,000 to 30,000 T cell genomes, went into each replicate PCR. The purified libraries were quantified using a Qubit 3.0 fluorometer, sized with a Bioanalyzer 2100, and then quantified again using the KAPA Library Quantification kit. Each immunoSEQ 96-well plate was sequenced on its own single-read 150-cycle Illumina NextSeq 550 flow cell. Per the authors' processing: Because the immunoSEQ output held only junctional sequences and lacked quality scores, the filtering could not match the filtering applied to full-length reads. Sequences were annotated with PyIR, a Python wrapper for IgBLAST v1.9, using IMGT germline references to assign V/J genes and CDR3. Reads were filtered out if the reads had weak V/J assignments (E-value above 1e-6), no CDR3, stop codons, out-of-frame junctions, or ambiguous translated residues. V3J clonotypes were defined by identical inferred V gene, J gene, and CDR3 amino acid sequence. The percentage overlap between two repertoires was calculated by dividing the number of shared unique clonotypes by the size of the smaller repertoire. Repertoire richness was assessed with RTK rarefaction, the Chao1 estimator, and Recon v2.1 estimates of unobserved clonotypes. For all TCRbeta clonotypes obtained by the gDNA method from four donors, generation probabilities were computed with OLGA. TCRdb holds this immuneACCESS table with in-frame rearrangements only. Some clones are missing; in checked studies, unresolved V genes explain under half, and the rest has no known cause. The V and J calls and the clone size are those of that table, but D and trimming were determined from the DNA. The sample table lists roughly 2.2 million clones, approximately 90% of them with a count of one. The ten largest account for approximately 0.41% of the sample.

This record belongs to a study of shared clonotypes between healthy human individuals (TCRdb year 2020). In terms of the full investigation: Three men and a couple of women, aged 18 to 49 years, made up the cohort. For each donor, CD4 naive and CD4 memory were each given three plates, CD8 naive was given two plates, and CD8 memory was given one plate. To estimate repertoire size and how much clonotypes are shared between individuals, the study performed deep sequencing of blood TCR repertoires from a handful of healthy adults. To increase sequencing depth and limit assay-specific biases, TCR repertoire library preparation and sequencing were carried out by different laboratories using diverse techniques. Per donor, leukapheresis produced somewhere between about 0.9 and 9.5 billion PBMCs.

The CDR3 holds 19 amino acids from the cysteine to the phenylalanine. The only DNA kept is the CDR3, 57 bases in frame from the first base. V is reduced by 2 bases and J by 6 bases, leaving a spacing of 25 bases between them. CDR1 and CDR2 are read off the germline V gene as KGHSH and LQKENI. What the work shows at the level of the full study, not this receptor alone: Larger estimated clonotype richness was generally found for naive subsets than for memory subsets. Across a few donors, about 5% of naive CD4, more than 3% of naive CD8, 2.3% of memory CD4, and under 0.45% of memory CD8 clonotypes were shared. Higher generation probabilities were observed for clonotypes shared by all four sorted-subset donors than for non-shared clonotypes. Pairwise subsampling led to the expectation that sequencing depth would affect the degree of clonotype sharing among donors. Only blood was sampled, and tissue TCR repertoires likely differ from those in blood. The genetic and exposure-history diversity represented was limited by the small number of donors. Rarefaction of sorted-subset datasets indicated incomplete sequencing despite the large sequencing depth.

The donors were healthy, HIV-negative adults who had no recently reported acute infections or vaccinations. Every donor was a Caucasian adult living in Nashville, Tennessee, USA. Magnetic negative selection was used to enrich CD4+ T cells, after which naive cells were positively selected on CD45RA and the negative fraction became the memory subset. Blood was collected by leukapheresis, and PBMCs were isolated by Ficoll-Histopaque density gradient centrifugation and then cryopreserved in liquid nitrogen vapor phase. Purity and quantity of every magnetically sorted T cell population were checked by analytical flow cytometry. Genomic DNA was isolated from every sorted fraction and measured by UV absorbance on a Nanodrop 2000c.

The source is a young man in good health. Some clones in this sample may be carry-over from other donors' samples. The rearranged segments are TRBV18 and TRBJ2-2; a weak D assignment points to TRBD2 (5 bases agree). The material sequenced was naive CD4+ T cells from PBMCs. In the paper's terms, the cell subset or site label means: CD45RA+ positively selected. The DNA reads as follows: TGTGCCAGCTCACCAGCGAGGGCAAGACTGGCATCAACCTCCGGGGAGCTGTTTTTT. The translation is CASSPARARLASTSGELFF.